The 7 T cell receptor beta chains listed next were all sequenced from one sample in a study. In TCRdb, the 5' RACE reads were re-called with MiXCR into one record per CDR3 protein. This table has under 45,000 distinct CDR3 sequences, roughly 30% appearing once. The sequenced sample was tumor-infiltrating memory CD4+ T cells sorted from the breast tumor. Subset reported: memory CD4+ T cells, CD4+CD45RO+CD25-. These receptors came from a female donor with breast cancer.

Worth noting for this clonotype: A much bigger clone sits one base away, suggesting this may be a read error. The gene calls are TRBV7-3 and TRBJ2-7; D remains ambiguous. Germline V gene sequence: CDR1 SGHTA, CDR2 FQGTGA. The CDR3 totals 13 residues. Here the CDR3 reads CVSSLRQIDEQYF. DNA for the CDR3: TGTGTCAGCAGCTTACGACAAATCGACGAGCAGTACTTC.

V usage is TRBV4-1 and J usage is TRBJ2-7, with a possible D match to TRBD2 (6 bases). The CDR3 has 14 residues. Trimming left V 1 base short and J 5 bases short, with 12 bases between. Germline V gives CDR1 MGHRA, CDR2 YSYEKL. The chain's CDR3 is CASSQVGEANEQYF. Here the CDR3 DNA reads TGCGCCAGCAGCCAAGTAGGGGAGGCCAACGAGCAGTACTTC.

The chain combines TRBV28 with TRBJ1-5; D uncertain. The CDR3 sequence is 16 residues long. CDR1 is MDHEN and CDR2 is SYDVKM in the germline V gene. Trimming shortened V by 3 bases and J by 4 bases, and 16 bases separated the two germline ends. In DNA, the CDR3 is TGTGCCAGCAGTTTCCCCGACAAGCATCCTAATCAGCCCCAGCATTTT. Translation: CASSFPDKHPNQPQHF.

This clonotype was counted between two and nine times. This chain joins TRBV2 and TRBJ2-3; tentative D call: TRBD1 (5 bases). CDR3 length: 11 residues. Germline V lookup: CDR1 SNHLY, CDR2 FYNNEI. Trimming stripped 11 bases from V and 14 bases from J, with 20 bases between. CDR3 DNA: TGTGCCGGAACAGGATACGAAGATGCGTATTTT. Its protein is CAGTGYEDAYF.

The rearrangement links TRBV5-4 to TRBJ1-1; no clear D. Trimming took off 4 bases at V and 0 bases at J, with 16 bases between the two ends. The CDR3 has 16 residues. In germline, CDR1 is SGHNT, CDR2 YYREEE (reference sequence). The CDR3 spells CASSGLPGRMNTEAFF. CDR3 coding DNA: TGTGCCAGCAGCGGATTACCCGGACGGATGAACACTGAAGCTTTCTTT.

V gene TRBV27 combines with J gene TRBJ2-1; D tentatively reads TRBD1 or TRBD2 (5 bases each). Trimming took 7 bases from V and 4 from J, leaving 20 bases between them. CDR1 is MNHEY, CDR2 SMNVEV, per germline (reference sequence). The length of the CDR3 is 16 residues. CDR3 sequence reads: CASNLRGQGPYNEQFF. The CDR3 DNA sequence: TGTGCCAGCAACCTCCGTGGCCAGGGACCGTACAATGAGCAGTTCTTC.

There are many counts of this clonotype. CDR3 amino acids: CASSLQGRIGELFF. The CDR3 coding sequence is TGTGCCAGCAGTTTACAGGGGCGAATCGGGGAGCTGTTTTTT. The rearrangement joins TRBV12-3 or TRBV12-4 to TRBJ2-2, with D possibly being TRBD1 (6 bases). Trimming took off 2 bases at V and 7 bases at J, with 11 bases between the two ends. This CDR3 region has 14 residues.